A single sample gave rise to the 20 T cell receptor beta chains below, sequenced in a study of T cells in Graves' hyperthyroidism and ophthalmopathy. TCR beta CDR3 sequences were amplified from RNA transcripts. The TCR CDR3 first-round RT-PCR relied on the HTBI primer set. A single record per CDR3 protein comes from TCRdb applying MiXCR to the multiplex PCR reads. The sample lists over 400,000 distinct CDR3 sequences; roughly 14% were seen once. The material sequenced was blood. The source is a man younger than 35 with Graves' ophthalmopathy.

This clonotype was seen at least ten times. The V and J genes are TRBV19 and TRBJ1-2, with D maybe TRBD1 (5 bases). The CDR3 contains 13 residues. Germline V lookup: CDR1 LNHDA, CDR2 SQIVND (reference sequence). Trimming left V 7 bases short and J 4 bases short, with 13 bases between. Here the CDR3 DNA reads TGTGCCAGTACCCCGCCCCAGGGCTATGGCTACACCTTC. Translating gives CASTPPQGYGYTF.

At least ten counts were recorded for this clonotype. The chain couples TRBV10-3 to TRBJ2-7; 8 nucleotides match TRBD1. The V gene end was trimmed by 4 bases and the J gene end by 1 base; junction bases not matched to a gene: 3. Germline CDR1 reads ENHRY; CDR2 reads SYGVKD. The CDR3 consists of 14 residues. In nucleotides, the CDR3 is TGTGCCATCAGTGGACAGGGGACTTCCTACGAGCAGTACTTC. Encoded protein: CAISGQGTSYEQYF.

Regarding this clonotype: Since a much larger clone is just one base distant, this may be a read error. The J gene is TRBJ2-5, the V gene TRBV6-2 or TRBV6-3; D tentatively fits TRBD1 or TRBD2 (5 bases each). The CDR3 covers 14 residues. Germline CDR1 reads MNHEY; CDR2 reads SVGEGT. The CDR3 region has the DNA TGTGCCAACAGTTATATGGGGGTGCGGGAGACCCAGTACTTC. Translation gives CANSYMGVRETQYF.

This clonotype appeared many times. The chain combines TRBV20-1 with TRBJ1-1, with a possible D match to TRBD1 (6 bases). The CDR3 has 15 amino acids. V lost 0 bases and J 1 base, leaving 12 bases between the germline ends. The germline CDR1 and CDR2 sequences are DFQATT and SNEGSKA (reference sequence). The chain's CDR3 is CSARDAPGANTEAFF. Written as DNA, the CDR3 is TGCAGTGCTAGAGACGCCCCAGGGGCGAACACTGAAGCTTTCTTT.

This clonotype was picked up many times. A much larger clonotype is one base distant, so this may be a read error. The chain recombines TRBV6-1 with TRBJ2-3; D perhaps matches TRBD2 (6 bases). Germline CDR1 and CDR2: MNHNS and SASEGT. The CDR3 consists of 13 residues. Trimming took off 6 bases at V and 2 bases at J, with 9 bases between the two ends. CDR3 in DNA: TGTGCCAGCAGACCGGGACTCACAGATACGCAGTATTTT. Translated, it gives CASRPGLTDTQYF.

The chain employs TRBV29-1 and TRBJ1-1; D gene unclear. Germline V gives CDR1 SQVTM, CDR2 ANQGSEA. The CDR3 length is 9 residues. V lost 4 bases, J lost 7 bases, and 4 bases lay in between. CDR3 DNA: TGCAGCGTTGGCTTTGAAGCTTTCTTT. This sequence encodes CSVGFEAFF.

This clonotype turned up a few times. V and J are TRBV4-2 and TRBJ1-5; no reliable D call. Germline CDR1 reads LGHNA; CDR2 reads YNFKEQ. There are 13 residues in the CDR3. V gave up 0 bases and J gave up 6 bases, with 6 bases separating them. The CDR3 bases are TGTGCCAGCAGCCAAGATACCTCTCAGCCCCAGCATTTT. Amino acids: CASSQDTSQPQHF.

This clonotype has ten or more counts. The CDR3 DNA is TGTGCCAGCATGTCTTCTGGGTCCTACAATGAGCAGTTCTTC. It is translated as CASMSSGSYNEQFF. The J gene is TRBJ2-1, the V gene TRBV6-2 or TRBV6-3; D is uncertain. The CDR3 covers 14 residues. Trimming left V 7 bases short and J 1 base short, with 11 bases between. Per the germline V gene, CDR1 is MNHEY and CDR2 is SVGEGT.

Many counts were recorded for this clonotype. This chain links TRBV9 with TRBJ2-7; 9 bases are shared with TRBD1. CDR1 and CDR2 from the germline V gene are SGDLS and YYNGEE. The CDR3 has 15 residues. After removal of 2 bases from V and 3 bases from J, the junction contained 6 bases not matched to a gene. The CDR3 sequence is CASSVGGTGLYEQYF. In nucleotides, the CDR3 is TGTGCCAGCAGCGTGGGGGGGACAGGGCTCTACGAGCAGTACTTC.

J is TRBJ1-1 and V is TRBV12-3 or TRBV12-4, with no clear D. The V and J ends lost 8 bases and 1 base respectively, with 14 bases between them. The CDR3 sequence is 14 residues long. The CDR3 bases are TGTGCCAGCCGGCTCAATTGGGGGAACACTGAAGCTTTCTTT. Protein: CASRLNWGNTEAFF.

This clonotype has just a few counts. The chain couples TRBV3-1 to TRBJ2-7; 10 bases are a match to TRBD1. This CDR3 has 15 residues. CDR1 and CDR2 (germline): LGHDT, YNNKEL (reference sequence). With 9 bases clipped from V and 5 bases from J, the junction kept 13 bases outside the gene matches. CDR3 residues: CARRDPGTGENEQYF. The CDR3, as DNA: TGTGCCAGAAGGGACCCCGGGACAGGGGAAAACGAGCAGTACTTC.

This clonotype occurred many times. The chain employs TRBV7-9 and TRBJ1-1, with a possible D match to TRBD1 (5 bases). The CDR3 runs to 15 residues. Germline V gene sequence: CDR1 SEHNR, CDR2 FQNEAQ (reference sequence). Trimming took off 7 bases at V and 12 bases at J, with 27 bases between the two ends. The CDR3 is CASKPLGVTGYRTFF. The CDR3, as DNA: TGTGCCAGCAAACCCCTAGGGGTCACAGGATACCGAACTTTCTTT.

This clonotype was detected only a few times. This rearrangement joins TRBV6-2 or TRBV6-3 to TRBJ2-7, with unresolved D. The V gene lost 8 bases and the J gene lost 1 base, with 9 bases spanning the gap. This CDR3 has 12 residues. CDR1 is MNHEY and CDR2 is SVGEGT in the germline V gene. CDR3 sequence (DNA): TGTGCCAGCCGACCCGGATCCTACGAGCAGTACTTC. Translated: CASRPGSYEQYF.

This clonotype came up many times. The chain recombines TRBV27 with TRBJ2-7, with 10 bases matching TRBD1. The germline CDR1 and CDR2 sequences are MNHEY and SMNVEV (reference sequence). This CDR3 is 15 amino acids long. Trimming at V came to 3 bases and at J to 5 bases, leaving 7 bases not matched to a gene. The CDR3 loop reads CASSFLGTGVHEQYF. As DNA, the CDR3 is TGTGCCAGCAGTTTCTTAGGGACAGGGGTCCACGAGCAGTACTTC.

The CDR3 DNA follows: TGTGCCTCCCAGTGGGAGGGGAGAGGCAATCAGCCCCAGCATTTT. Its protein is CASQWEGRGNQPQHF. V and J are TRBV19 and TRBJ1-5; possible D gene TRBD1, 5 bases. The CDR3 length is 15 residues. Trimming left V 11 bases short and J 2 bases short, with 19 bases between. Per the germline V gene, CDR1 is LNHDA and CDR2 is SQIVND (reference sequence).

The V gene is TRBV7-2, the J gene TRBJ1-2; D is possibly TRBD1 (5 bases). CDR1 and CDR2 from the germline V gene are SGHTA and FQGNSA. The CDR3 is made up of 14 amino acids. V was cut by 2 bases and J by 8 bases, with 15 bases left in between. CDR3 sequence (DNA): TGTGCCAGCAGCTTAACGCCGATAGAGGGGGGCTACACCTTC. Its protein product is CASSLTPIEGGYTF.

Ten or more counts support this clonotype. V usage is TRBV27 and J usage is TRBJ2-5; a possible D gene is TRBD2 (6 bases). V gave up 6 bases and J gave up 2 bases, with 7 bases separating them. The germline gives CDR1 MNHEY, CDR2 SMNVEV (reference sequence). The CDR3 totals 12 residues. CDR3 bases: TGTGCCAGCAGGGGGGGACAAGAGACCCAGTACTTC. Translation: CASRGGQETQYF.

This clonotype came up many times. DNA of the CDR3: TGTGCCAGCTCACCAGGGGGAGGCGACGAGCAGTACTTC. It encodes CASSPGGGDEQYF. The chain is built from TRBV18 and TRBJ2-7; TRBD2 is a possible D gene (6 bases). From germline, CDR1 is KGHSH and CDR2 LQKENI. This CDR3 is built from 13 residues. V was cut by 2 bases and J by 5 bases, with 10 bases left in between.

The chain carries TRBV6-1 and TRBJ2-2; TRBD1 aligns across 10 bases. CDR3 size: 17 residues. Germline V CDR1 and CDR2: MNHNS, SASEGT. V dropped 5 bases and J dropped 4; count of bases not matched to a gene: 10. Here the CDR3 reads CASSSTTGTGVTGELFF. The CDR3 DNA sequence: TGTGCCAGCAGTTCGACCACCGGGACAGGGGTCACCGGGGAGCTGTTTTTT.

The table lists this clonotype with a count of one. Here the CDR3 DNA reads TGTGCCAGCAGCGTGCGGCGGGGGGGTCGGAGTGAGCAGTTCTTC. Protein: CASSVRRGGRSEQFF. The rearrangement uses TRBV5-5 and TRBJ2-1; 9 nucleotides match TRBD2. The CDR3 covers 15 residues. Germline V CDR1 and CDR2: SGHKS, YYEKEE (reference sequence). Germline trimming cut 4 bases from V and 9 bases from J; bases unmatched to any gene: 11.